Below, 17 T cell receptor beta chains from the same sample are listed, as sequenced in a study of early T cells in non-severe SARS-CoV-2 infection. Each CDR3 protein is one row after TCRdb ran MiXCR on the 5' RACE reads. The sample carries 95,000 to 150,000 distinct CDR3 sequences, just under 15% recorded once. The sequencing input was whole blood. The source of these receptors is an adult who was a healthcare worker with PCR-confirmed SARS-CoV-2 infection or an uninfected control (not recorded which).

This chain uses TRBV5-4 with TRBJ1-3, with a tentative D call TRBD1 (6 bases). Germline V gene lookup returns CDR1 SGHNT and CDR2 YYREEE (reference sequence). The CDR3 spans 16 residues. V was shortened by 3 bases and J by 0 bases, with 13 bases between the two germline ends. The CDR3, as DNA: TGTGCCAGCAGCTCCGGGACATCCCACTCTGGAAACACCATATATTTT. It specifies CASSSGTSHSGNTIYF.

This clonotype was found a few times. V usage is TRBV12-3 or TRBV12-4 and J usage is TRBJ1-6; maybe TRBD1 (6 bases). Trimming shortened V by 3 bases and J by 18 bases, and 18 bases separated the two germline ends. The CDR3 length is 13 residues. The CDR3 DNA follows: TGTGCCAGCAGTTTGGACAGATCCTCAGGTTCCCACTTT. Translated: CASSLDRSSGSHF.

The chain joins TRBV5-1 to TRBJ1-1, with D hard to call. CDR1 is SGHRS and CDR2 is YFSETQ in the germline V gene. V shed 2 bases and J shed 3 bases, with 11 bases lying between them. There are 14 residues in the CDR3. Written as DNA, the CDR3 is TGCGCCAGCAGCTTACAGAGTTGGGACACTGAAGCTTTCTTT. Translation: CASSLQSWDTEAFF. Together with reference TRBV5-1 and TRBJ1-1, the CDR3 gives the full variable domain: KAGVTQTPRYLIKTRGQQVTLSCSPISGHRSVSWYQQTPGQGLQFLFEYFSETQRNKGNFPGRFSGRQFSNSRSEMNVSTLELGDSALYLCASSLQSWDTEAFFGQGTRLTVV.

This rearrangement joins TRBV5-1 to TRBJ2-6; D not certain. The CDR3 runs to 15 residues. The germline V gene has CDR1 SGHRS and CDR2 YFSETQ. V gave up 6 bases and J gave up 0 bases, with 10 bases separating them. The CDR3 sequence: CASNQASSGANVLTF. CDR3 coding DNA: TGCGCCAGCAACCAGGCAAGCTCTGGGGCCAACGTCCTGACTTTC. Variable domain in full (rest from reference TRBV5-1 and TRBJ2-6): KAGVTQTPRYLIKTRGQQVTLSCSPISGHRSVSWYQQTPGQGLQFLFEYFSETQRNKGNFPGRFSGRQFSNSRSEMNVSTLELGDSALYLCASNQASSGANVLTFGAGSRLTVL.

This clonotype was found a few times. This rearrangement joins TRBV7-2 to TRBJ2-5; TRBD2 is a possible D gene (7 bases). The CDR3 is 14 residues long. The V gene's germline CDR1 is SGHTA and CDR2 FQGNSA. The V and J ends lost 3 bases and 1 base respectively, with 9 bases between them. DNA for the CDR3: TGTGCCAGCAGCTTCGGGGGGCCCCAAGAGACCCAGTACTTC. Protein sequence: CASSFGGPQETQYF.

This clonotype appeared a few times. The J gene is TRBJ2-1, the V gene TRBV2, with TRBD1 matching 9 bases. Trimming removed 9 bases from V and 7 bases from J; junction bases left unmatched: 10. CDR1 and CDR2 from the germline V gene are SNHLY and FYNNEI. The CDR3 consists of 14 residues. In DNA form, the CDR3 reads TGTGCCAGTCAGACAGGGGGGCCGGGTAATGAGCAGTTCTTC. Its protein is CASQTGGPGNEQFF. Full variable domain (remainder filled in from reference TRBV2 and TRBJ2-1): EPEVTQTPSHQVTQMGQEVILRCVPISNHLYFYWYRQILGQKVEFLVSFYNNEISEKSEIFDDQFSVERPDGSNFTLKIRSTKLEDSAMYFCASQTGGPGNEQFFGPGTRLTVL.

This clonotype showed up many times. The chain is built from TRBV29-1 and TRBJ2-3; the D is unclear. The ends were cut back, 7 bases at V and 8 bases at J, with 10 bases in the middle. Germline V lookup: CDR1 SQVTM, CDR2 ANQGSEA. The CDR3 is made up of 10 amino acids. The CDR3 DNA follows: TGCAGCGCTGGCACTGCTACGCAGTATTTT. Protein product: CSAGTATQYF.

V usage is TRBV6-6 and J usage is TRBJ2-1; D unclear. V lost 2 bases, J lost 7 bases, and 9 bases lay in between. The CDR3 consists of 13 residues. CDR1 MNHNY and CDR2 SVGAGI come from the germline V gene (reference sequence). The CDR3 spells CASSYLRVNEQFF. The CDR3 DNA is TGTGCCAGCAGTTACCTTCGTGTAAATGAGCAGTTCTTC.

The chain couples TRBV6-9 to TRBJ1-1, with TRBD1 matching over 9 bases. Germline V gene lookup returns CDR1 MNHGY and CDR2 SVAAGI. Trimming took 3 bases from V and 5 from J; bases not matched to a gene: 7. The CDR3 loop spans 15 amino acids. The CDR3 DNA follows: TGTGCCAGCAGTTACCCTGGACAGGGGACGACTGAAGCTTTCTTT. Encoded protein: CASSYPGQGTTEAFF.

This clonotype was detected ten times or more. The V call is TRBV6-2 or TRBV6-3, the J call TRBJ1-1, with D possibly TRBD1 on 5 matching bases. Trimming took off 2 bases at V and 4 bases at J, with 11 bases between the two ends. The CDR3 sequence is 14 residues long. CDR1 and CDR2 from the germline V gene are MNHEY and SVGEGT. DNA of the CDR3: TGTGCCAGCAGTTACGTGGAAAGGGGCACTGAAGCTTTCTTT. Its protein is CASSYVERGTEAFF.

A few counts support this clonotype. The chain couples TRBV4-1 to TRBJ1-1, with a possible D match to TRBD1 (5 bases). V was trimmed by 1 base and J by 1 base, leaving 10 bases between them. This CDR3 spans 15 amino acids. CDR1 is MGHRA, CDR2 YSYEKL, per germline. CDR3 amino acids: CASSQVPRANTEAFF. DNA of the CDR3: TGCGCCAGCAGCCAAGTACCCAGGGCGAACACTGAAGCTTTCTTT.

This clonotype came up many times. The V gene is TRBV15, the J gene TRBJ2-1; no clear D gene. Trimming pared 0 bases from V and 4 bases from J, leaving 10 bases between. Looked up from germline, CDR1 is LNHNV and CDR2 is YYDKDF (reference sequence). The CDR3 loop spans 15 amino acids. The CDR3 DNA sequence: TGTGCCACCAGCAGAGAAGGACGCGGTTACAATGAGCAGTTCTTC. Amino acids: CATSREGRGYNEQFF.

V and J are TRBV9 and TRBJ2-6; D ambiguous. This CDR3 is built from 14 residues. Germline CDR1 and CDR2: SGDLS and YYNGEE. Trimming removed 0 bases at V and 2 bases at J, with 3 bases between. CDR3 region: CASSVGAGANVLTF. CDR3 sequence (DNA): TGTGCCAGCAGCGTAGGAGCTGGGGCCAACGTCCTGACTTTC.

This clonotype was seen a few times. This chain links TRBV9 with TRBJ1-2; 8 nucleotides line up with TRBD1. Germline V gives CDR1 SGDLS, CDR2 YYNGEE. The length of the CDR3 is 16 residues. V dropped 4 bases and J dropped 7; count of bases not matched to a gene: 15. The CDR3 sequence is CASSPPGGQGISGYTF. CDR3 DNA: TGTGCCAGCAGCCCCCCGGGCGGACAGGGCATCTCTGGCTACACCTTC.

This clonotype was detected only a few times. The chain is built from TRBV3-1 and TRBJ2-4; TRBD1 is a possible D gene (6 bases). The germline V gene encodes CDR1 LGHDT and CDR2 YNNKEL (reference sequence). CDR3 length: 15 amino acids. Between the trimmed V and J ends, which lost 0 bases and 6 bases, there was a span of 12 bases. The CDR3 DNA follows: TGTGCCAGCAGCCAAGATCTTCAAGGGGGAAACATTCAGTACTTC. Residues: CASSQDLQGGNIQYF.

The genes are TRBV11-2 and TRBJ2-7; D is unclear. This CDR3 comprises 14 residues. Germline V gene data show CDR1 as SGHAT and CDR2 as FQNNGV. V was shortened by 3 bases and J by 0 bases, with 9 bases between the two germline ends. The CDR3 sequence is CASSFTTRSYEQYF. The CDR3 nucleotides read TGTGCCAGCAGCTTTACCACCCGCTCCTACGAGCAGTACTTC.

The genes are TRBV3-1 and TRBJ1-1; D not resolved. CDR3 length equals 14 residues. The germline V gene encodes CDR1 LGHDT and CDR2 YNNKEL (reference sequence). V was clipped by 4 bases and J by 5 bases, with 14 bases between them. This CDR3 reads CASSPRRQLTEAFF. The CDR3 nucleotides are TGTGCCAGCAGCCCTCGACGACAATTAACTGAAGCTTTCTTT.